These 5 T cell receptor beta chains originate from one sample sequenced in a study of blood T cells in healthy people across ages. Next came a second PCR, run for about 6 to 11 cycles, which used a sample-barcoded 5' primer along with a J-beta primer mix. TCRdb reprocessed the 5' RACE reads with MiXCR, giving one entry per CDR3 protein. Of approximately 730,000 distinct CDR3 sequences in the sample, 40% to 65% are singletons; the top ten hold approximately 40%. Sequencing was done on a sample of blood. These TCRs come from a man at least 80 years old in good health.

This chain uses TRBV4-2 with TRBJ2-1; the match to TRBD2 covers 7 bases. Germline V gene data show CDR1 as LGHNA and CDR2 as YNFKEQ. This CDR3 region has 16 residues. The junction had 9 bases not matched to a gene; V was cut back by 0 bases and J by 7 bases. In DNA, the CDR3 is TGTGCCAGCAGCCAAGATGCGTCGGGAGGACATAATGAGCAGTTCTTC. It codes for CASSQDASGGHNEQFF.

The rearrangement links TRBV7-9 to TRBJ1-6, with D hard to call. CDR1 is SEHNR and CDR2 is FQNEAQ in the germline V gene (reference sequence). This CDR3 contains 14 residues. With 5 bases removed from V and 7 bases from J, the gap between germline ends came to 12 bases. The CDR3 nucleotides read TGTGCCAGCAGCCCGGACGGAATCAATTCACCCCTCCACTTT. It specifies CASSPDGINSPLHF.

This chain connects TRBV2 to TRBJ1-5; D unclear. CDR3 length equals 13 residues. The V end was cut by 4 bases, the J end by 6 bases, with 10 bases between. Germline CDR1 is SNHLY and CDR2 is FYNNEI. The DNA for the CDR3 is TGTGCCAGCAGTGGATCCCGTACTCAGCCCCAGCATTTT. It is translated as CASSGSRTQPQHF.

J is TRBJ1-1 and V is TRBV5-1; 8 nucleotides agree with TRBD1. CDR3 length: 14 residues. Per germline, CDR1 SGHRS and CDR2 YFSETQ. The trim removed 7 bases at V and 1 base at J, leaving 6 bases unmatched. CDR3 DNA: TGCGCCAGCGTCACCGGGACAGGGAACACTGAAGCTTTCTTT. Translating it yields CASVTGTGNTEAFF.

The CDR3 coding sequence is TGCAGCGTACCACCGGGACAGGGGAGCTCCTACAATGAGCAGTACTTC. This sequence encodes CSVPPGQGSSYNEQYF. The chain is built from TRBV29-1 and TRBJ2-1; 10 nucleotides agree with TRBD1. The J call may be wrong; the DNA end is better matched by TRBJ2-7. From germline, CDR1 is SQVTM and CDR2 ANQGSEA. CDR3 size: 16 residues.